This section outlines one TCR beta chain sequence together with its context. This may be a read error: a much more frequent sequence differs by one nucleotide. The data are from a study of T-cell reconstitution after alpha-beta-depleted transplantation in children. This sample's TCRbeta library carried unique molecular identifier barcodes. A single record per CDR3 protein comes from TCRdb applying MiXCR to the PCR reads. The sample has approximately 510,000 distinct CDR3 sequences, around 19% seen once. Germline values: CDR1 ENHRY, CDR2 SYGVKD. The CDR3 has 14 amino acids. The J gene is TRBJ2-3, the V gene TRBV10-3, with unresolved D. The sequencing here drew on PBMCs from the stem cell graft donor, taken from the stem cell graft. The TCR sequence derives from a human donor who donated a stem cell graft to a child with acute lymphoblastic leukemia. CDR3 sequence reads: CAISDPRVTDTLYF. CDR3 in DNA: TGTGCCATCAGTGACCCCCGGGTCACAGATACGCTGTATTTT.